The 30 T cell receptor beta chains listed next were all sequenced from one sample in a study of blood T cells in healthy people across ages. Together with a sample-barcoded 5' primer, a J-beta primer mix was included in a second PCR lasting about 6 to 11 cycles. TCRdb independently ran MiXCR on the 5' RACE reads; one entry per CDR3 protein. The sample holds hundreds of thousands of distinct CDR3 sequences, around 54% seen once. The sample comprised blood. The receptor set was obtained from a man in his fifties or sixties in good health.

The rearrangement uses TRBV6-6 and TRBJ2-4, with a tentative D call TRBD1 (5 bases). The DNA matches TRBJ2-7 better at its end, which makes the J call doubtful. Germline-derived CDR1 and CDR2 are MNHNY and SVGAGI (reference sequence). This CDR3 is 12 amino acids long. In DNA form, the CDR3 reads TGTGCCAGCGGACCCCAGGGTTGCGAGCAGTACTTC. Its translation is CASGPQGCEQYF.

V is TRBV27 and J is TRBJ2-1; 9 bases are a match to TRBD2. The CDR3 runs to 16 residues. With V trimmed by 2 bases and J by 3 bases, 5 bases remained unmatched. Germline CDR1 and CDR2: MNHEY and SMNVEV (reference sequence). The CDR3 is CASSLRLAGIYNEQFF. Written as DNA, the CDR3 is TGTGCCAGCAGTTTAAGGCTAGCGGGGATCTACAATGAGCAGTTCTTC.

This chain links TRBV2 with TRBJ2-1; 12 bases match TRBD1. Germline loops: CDR1 SNHLY, CDR2 FYNNEI. The CDR3 has 19 residues. Unmatched junction bases numbered 17, after V lost 5 bases and J lost 6 bases. Here the CDR3 reads CASSKLGQGAREVFNEQFF. The CDR3 DNA is TGTGCCAGCAGTAAACTGGGACAGGGGGCGCGTGAGGTCTTCAATGAGCAGTTCTTC. The variable domain in full, with the rest retrieved from reference TRBV2 and TRBJ2-1, is EPEVTQTPSHQVTQMGQEVILRCVPISNHLYFYWYRQILGQKVEFLVSFYNNEISEKSEIFDDQFSVERPDGSNFTLKIRSTKLEDSAMYFCASSKLGQGAREVFNEQFFGPGTRLTVL.

This chain links TRBV3-1 with TRBJ1-5, with 7 bases aligning to TRBD1. Trimming cost V 0 bases and J 10 bases; bases outside gene matches: 0. This CDR3 has 12 residues. Germline V gene data show CDR1 as LGHDT and CDR2 as YNNKEL (reference sequence). The CDR3 coding sequence is TGTGCCAGCAGCCAAGAAGGGGGCCCCCAGCATTTT. Its translation is CASSQEGGPQHF.

This clonotype was detected only once. The rearrangement uses TRBV9 and TRBJ2-1; 9 bases line up with TRBD1. The CDR3 consists of 15 residues. V was pared by 2 bases and J by 5 bases, with 5 bases of the junction left unmatched. CDR1 and CDR2 (germline): SGDLS, YYNGEE. The CDR3 DNA reads TGTGCCAGCAGCGTCCGGGACAGGGCCCACAATGAGCAGTTCTTC. It translates to CASSVRDRAHNEQFF. The full variable domain, its missing parts supplied by reference TRBV9 and TRBJ2-1, is DSGVTQTPKHLITATGQRVTLRCSPRSGDLSVYWYQQSLDQGLQFLIQYYNGEERAKGNILERFSAQQFPDLHSELNLSSLELGDSALYFCASSVRDRAHNEQFFGPGTRLTVL.

The chain links TRBV9 to TRBJ2-1, with no clear D. The V end was cut by 4 bases, the J end by 2 bases, with 7 bases between. The CDR3 consists of 13 residues. CDR1 is SGDLS and CDR2 is YYNGEE in the germline V gene. Here the CDR3 DNA reads TGTGCCAGCAGCACTCCTACCTACAATGAGCAGTTCTTC. Its protein product is CASSTPTYNEQFF.

J is TRBJ1-1 and V is TRBV3-1, with D unresolved. Looked up from germline, CDR1 is LGHDT and CDR2 is YNNKEL (reference sequence). CDR3 length: 13 amino acids. V was trimmed by 2 bases and J by 1 base, leaving 5 bases between them. The DNA for the CDR3 is TGTGCCAGCAGCCAACCAGGGAACACTGAAGCTTTCTTT. Protein product: CASSQPGNTEAFF.

The chain is built from TRBV7-8 and TRBJ2-5; weak D call: TRBD2 (6 bases). Trimming shortened V by 4 bases and J by 4 bases, and 10 bases separated the two germline ends. This CDR3 region has 13 residues. Germline V CDR1 and CDR2: SGHVS, FQNEAQ. CDR3 sequence (DNA): TGTGCCAGCAGCTCAGGACTAACAGAGACCCAGTACTTC. Protein product: CASSSGLTETQYF.

The V and J genes are TRBV5-1 and TRBJ2-3, with a possible D match to TRBD1 (5 bases). CDR3 length: 15 residues. The V gene's germline CDR1 is SGHRS and CDR2 YFSETQ. Trimming shortened V by 1 base and J by 1 base, and 10 bases separated the two germline ends. The DNA of the CDR3 is TGCGCCAGCAGCTTGTTAGGGGCCGGCACAGATACGCAGTATTTT. Residues: CASSLLGAGTDTQYF.

The chain is built from TRBV12-3 or TRBV12-4 and TRBJ2-7, with D possibly matching TRBD2 (5 bases). Trimming shortened V by 11 bases and J by 7 bases, and 27 bases separated the two germline ends. CDR3 length: 15 amino acids. The CDR3 here is CAVAFTAGTPGEQYF. The CDR3 DNA reads as TGTGCCGTAGCGTTTACGGCAGGTACACCGGGGGAGCAGTACTTC.

This clonotype occurred a few times. The rearrangement links TRBV29-1 to TRBJ2-1; 12 bases are a match to TRBD2. CDR1 is SQVTM and CDR2 is ANQGSEA in the germline V gene. The CDR3 runs to 17 residues. Unmatched junction bases numbered 7, after V lost 4 bases and J lost 0 bases. The DNA of the CDR3 is TGCAGCGTTGCGGGGACTAGCGGGCGACGCTCCTACAATGAGCAGTTCTTC. Its translation is CSVAGTSGRRSYNEQFF.

This clonotype was counted a few times. The chain employs TRBV28 and TRBJ2-5; tentative D call: TRBD2 (7 bases). CDR1 and CDR2 from the germline V gene are MDHEN and SYDVKM. This CDR3 is built from 13 residues. With 6 bases removed from V and 3 bases from J, the gap between germline ends came to 11 bases. Here the CDR3 reads CASSEGGEETQYF. The DNA for the CDR3 is TGTGCCAGCAGCGAGGGGGGGGAAGAGACCCAGTACTTC.

The genes are TRBV13 and TRBJ1-3; tentatively, D is TRBD1 (5 bases). The germline V gene encodes CDR1 PRHDT and CDR2 FYEKMQ (reference sequence). The CDR3 length is 14 residues. Trimming shortened V by 5 bases and J by 4 bases, and 12 bases separated the two germline ends. The CDR3 sequence is CASSLQGLGNTIYF. The CDR3 DNA follows: TGTGCCAGCAGCCTCCAGGGCCTCGGAAACACCATATATTTT.

The chain recombines TRBV7-6 with TRBJ1-4; tentative D call: TRBD1 (5 bases). Germline CDR1 reads SGHVS; CDR2 reads FNYEAQ. CDR3 size: 14 residues. V shed 4 bases and J shed 7 bases, with 13 bases lying between them. CDR3 coding DNA: TGTGCCAGCAGCTCCAGACGGGGCGGTGAAAAACTGTTTTTT. It yields the protein CASSSRRGGEKLFF. Together with reference TRBV7-6 and TRBJ1-4, the CDR3 gives the full variable domain: GAGVSQSPRYKVTKRGQDVALRCDPISGHVSLYWYRQALGQGPEFLTYFNYEAQQDKSGLPNDRFSAERPEGSISTLTIQRTEQRDSAMYRCASSSRRGGEKLFFGSGTQLSVL.

J is TRBJ2-7 and V is TRBV12-3 or TRBV12-4; 7 bases match TRBD1. Trimming removed 5 bases from V and 0 bases from J; junction bases left unmatched: 4. The CDR3 consists of 14 residues. CDR3 sequence: CASSVGGPSYEQYF. The CDR3 coding sequence is TGTGCCAGCAGTGTAGGGGGCCCCTCCTACGAGCAGTACTTC.

This sequence joins TRBV15 and TRBJ1-6; possible D gene TRBD1, 6 bases. The CDR3 runs to 16 residues. V was shortened by 0 bases and J by 7 bases, with 13 bases between the two germline ends. Per germline, CDR1 LNHNV and CDR2 YYDKDF (reference sequence). This chain's CDR3 is CATSRDPARGNSPLHF. The CDR3 bases are TGTGCCACCAGCAGAGATCCTGCCAGGGGAAATTCACCCCTCCACTTT.

This chain joins TRBV5-5 and TRBJ2-1; D ambiguous. CDR1 is SGHKS and CDR2 is YYEKEE in the germline V gene (reference sequence). The germline V and J ends were trimmed by 4 bases and 3 bases, with 17 bases remaining between them. This CDR3 comprises 16 residues. The CDR3 DNA reads TGTGCCAGCAGCCCCGGCCCCCCCCCGGTCTACAATGAGCAGTTCTTC. This sequence encodes CASSPGPPPVYNEQFF.

Worth noting for this clonotype: An end of the junction does not agree with germline; a read error may underlie this. The chain joins TRBV18 to TRBJ1-5; the match to TRBD1 covers 7 bases. In germline, CDR1 is KGHSH, CDR2 LQKENI. CDR3 length: 15 amino acids. The CDR3 protein is CVSSPGTASNQPQHF. CDR3 DNA sequence: TGTGTCAGCTCGCCCGGGACAGCGAGCAATCAGCCCCAGCATTTT.

This clonotype turned up a few times. This rearrangement joins TRBV6-6 to TRBJ1-2; tentatively, D is TRBD1 (5 bases). Germline values: CDR1 MNHNY, CDR2 SVGAGI (reference sequence). Trimming left V 7 bases short and J 7 bases short, with 13 bases between. This CDR3 is built from 12 residues. CDR3 region: CASTPGGSGYTF. CDR3 nucleotide sequence: TGTGCCAGCACTCCGGGGGGAAGTGGCTACACCTTC.

The chain carries TRBV12-3 or TRBV12-4 and TRBJ2-3; 12 positions match TRBD2. The CDR3 is made up of 16 amino acids. J gave up 2 bases and V 5 bases, and 5 bases lay outside the gene matches. CDR3 bases: TGTGCCAGCAGTACTACTAGCGGGGGGTTCACAGATACGCAGTATTTT. Its protein product is CASSTTSGGFTDTQYF.

This clonotype was found a few times. The chain employs TRBV12-3 or TRBV12-4 and TRBJ1-1; no definite D call. V lost 5 bases and J lost 6, with 19 bases in between. This CDR3 has 15 amino acids. CDR3 region: CASSLSGESLPEAFF. CDR3 DNA: TGTGCCAGCAGTCTTTCCGGGGAAAGCCTACCTGAAGCTTTCTTT.

CDR3 DNA sequence: TGCGCCAGCGGGACTAGCGGGGTGAACCAAGAGACCCAGTACTTC. Its translation is CASGTSGVNQETQYF. The V call is TRBV5-1, the J call TRBJ2-5; 13 positions match TRBD2. Germline CDR1 and CDR2: SGHRS and YFSETQ. The CDR3 is 15 residues long. The trim removed 7 bases at V and 0 bases at J, leaving 3 bases unmatched.

This clonotype showed up many times. The chain couples TRBV6-5 to TRBJ2-6; D not certain. CDR1 and CDR2 from the germline V gene are MNHEY and SVGAGI. With 8 bases removed from V and 0 bases from J, the gap between germline ends came to 8 bases. There are 14 residues in the CDR3. The CDR3 sequence: CASRTFSGANVLTF. The CDR3, as DNA: TGTGCCAGCCGTACCTTCTCTGGGGCCAACGTCCTGACTTTC.

V and J are TRBV29-1 and TRBJ1-5; D possibly corresponds to TRBD1 (6 bases). This CDR3 contains 13 residues. Germline V CDR1 and CDR2: SQVTM, ANQGSEA. Trimming pared 5 bases from V and 3 bases from J, leaving 11 bases between. CDR3 coding DNA: TGCAGCGTTCGACAGGCGCACAATCAGCCCCAGCATTTT. This gives the protein CSVRQAHNQPQHF.

This chain uses TRBV25-1 with TRBJ1-6, with unresolved D. Trimming removed 3 bases from V and 10 bases from J, with 13 bases in between. The CDR3 runs 14 residues. CDR1 is MGHDK, CDR2 SYGVNS, per germline. This chain's CDR3 is CASSELGSESPLHF. The CDR3, as DNA: TGTGCCAGCAGTGAGTTGGGGTCGGAGTCACCCCTCCACTTT.

The chain recombines TRBV5-1 with TRBJ2-4; 10 bases map to TRBD1. There are 16 residues in the CDR3. Trimming took 4 bases from V and 1 from J; bases not matched to a gene: 5. Germline V CDR1 and CDR2: SGHRS, YFSETQ. The CDR3 sequence is CASSGTGQGAKNIQYF. CDR3 coding DNA: TGCGCCAGCAGCGGAACGGGACAGGGGGCCAAAAACATTCAGTACTTC.

This clonotype was seen more than once but under ten times. The J gene is TRBJ1-2, the V gene TRBV10-3; 7 bases are a match to TRBD1. The CDR3 is 16 amino acids. CDR1 is ENHRY and CDR2 is SYGVKD in the germline V gene. V dropped 8 bases and J dropped 2; count of bases not matched to a gene: 14. CDR3 DNA sequence: TGTGCCATCCGACGACAGGGAGGGGATGTCAACTATGGCTACACCTTC. Encoded protein: CAIRRQGGDVNYGYTF.

The rearrangement links TRBV6-5 to TRBJ2-1; 8 bases are a match to TRBD1. This CDR3 has 17 amino acids. After removal of 4 bases from V and 0 bases from J, the junction contained 8 bases not matched to a gene. Germline V lookup: CDR1 MNHEY, CDR2 SVGAGI. CDR3 DNA sequence: TGTGCCAGCAGTTCTCCCTCAGGGACAGGCTCCTACAATGAGCAGTTCTTC. It specifies CASSSPSGTGSYNEQFF.

The chain employs TRBV29-1 and TRBJ2-3, with 10 bases identical to TRBD2. Germline V gene lookup returns CDR1 SQVTM and CDR2 ANQGSEA. The CDR3 runs to 16 residues. With V trimmed by 6 bases and J by 4 bases, 13 bases remained unmatched. The CDR3 DNA reads as TGCAGCGTGAGCGGGGGGGCCTCTGTTATCGCAGATACGCAGTATTTT. As protein: CSVSGGASVIADTQYF.

The chain uses TRBV7-2 and TRBJ1-1, with D unresolved. CDR1 is SGHTA, CDR2 FQGNSA, per germline. The V end was cut by 3 bases, the J end by 0 bases, with 8 bases between. The CDR3 runs 14 residues. CDR3 in amino acids: CASSLDGMNTEAFF. CDR3 in DNA: TGTGCCAGCAGCTTGGACGGAATGAACACTGAAGCTTTCTTT.